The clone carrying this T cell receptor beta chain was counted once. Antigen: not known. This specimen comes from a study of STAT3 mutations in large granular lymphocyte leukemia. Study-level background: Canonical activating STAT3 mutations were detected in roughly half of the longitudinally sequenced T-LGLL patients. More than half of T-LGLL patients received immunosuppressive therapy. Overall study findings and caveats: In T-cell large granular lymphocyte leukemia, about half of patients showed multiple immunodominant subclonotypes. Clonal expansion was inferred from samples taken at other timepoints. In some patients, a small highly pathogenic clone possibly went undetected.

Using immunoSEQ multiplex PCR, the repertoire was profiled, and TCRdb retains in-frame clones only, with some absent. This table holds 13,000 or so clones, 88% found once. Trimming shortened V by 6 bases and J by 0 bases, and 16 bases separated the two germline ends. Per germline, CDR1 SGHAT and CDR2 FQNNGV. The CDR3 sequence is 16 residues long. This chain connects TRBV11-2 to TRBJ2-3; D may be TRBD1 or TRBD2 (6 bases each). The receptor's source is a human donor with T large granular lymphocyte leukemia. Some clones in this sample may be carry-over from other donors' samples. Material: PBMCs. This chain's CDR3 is CASSIGRGTSTDTQYF. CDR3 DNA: TGTGCCAGCAGTATAGGTAGGGGGACTAGCACAGATACGCAGTATTTT.